A single sample is the source of the 17 T cell receptor beta chains below, sequenced in a study of blood T cell repertoires in COVID-19. Repertoires were generated with immunoSEQ multiplex PCR, while TCRdb's copy carries only in-frame clones and drops some. The table lists approximately 150,000 clones, about 82% of them singletons, with about 8% in the top ten. Sequenced material: peripheral blood. The receptor source for this set is a woman aged 60-75 years with acute or convalescent COVID-19.

This chain connects TRBV6-5 to TRBJ2-7, with 8 bases matching TRBD2. After removal of 8 bases from V and 0 bases from J, the junction contained 3 bases not matched to a gene. The CDR3 consists of 13 residues. From germline, CDR1 is MNHEY and CDR2 SVGAGI. The CDR3, as DNA: TGTGCCAGCGGCGGGGGGTTCTCCTACGAGCAGTACTTC. Its protein product is CASGGGFSYEQYF.

The rearrangement joins TRBV27 to TRBJ1-5; D is perhaps TRBD1 (5 bases). There are 13 residues in the CDR3. CDR1 is MNHEY and CDR2 is SMNVEV in the germline V gene (reference sequence). Trimming pared 5 bases from V and 7 bases from J, leaving 12 bases between. CDR3 sequence: CASSQDRRQPQHF. The CDR3 DNA is TGTGCCAGCAGTCAAGACAGAAGACAGCCCCAGCATTTT.

The genes are TRBV5-1 and TRBJ2-3, with 12 bases fitting TRBD1. CDR1 SGHRS and CDR2 YFSETQ come from the germline V gene. The CDR3 has 17 residues. V lost 4 bases and J lost 4; bases outside the gene matches: 10. The chain's CDR3 is CASSKGQGALKADTQYF. The CDR3, as DNA: TGCGCCAGCAGCAAGGGACAGGGGGCTCTAAAAGCAGATACGCAGTATTTT.

This chain links TRBV5-8 with TRBJ1-2, with unresolved D. Trimming removed 0 bases at V and 4 bases at J, with 4 bases between. The V gene's germline CDR1 is SGHTS and CDR2 YDEGEE. The CDR3 runs to 12 residues. The CDR3 reads CASSLGLYGYTF. CDR3 coding DNA: TGTGCCAGCAGCTTGGGTCTCTATGGCTACACCTTC.

The rearrangement uses TRBV30 and TRBJ2-1; D is unclear. The CDR3 consists of 18 residues. Trimming shortened V by 0 bases and J by 2 bases, and 20 bases separated the two germline ends. Germline CDR1 GTSNPN, CDR2 SVGIG (reference sequence). In DNA, the CDR3 is TGTGCCTGGAGTGTGATTAGTGAGAGTACGTCCCCCTACAATGAGCAGTTCTTC. Protein: CAWSVISESTSPYNEQFF. Using reference TRBV30 and TRBJ2-1 for the parts outside the CDR3, the full variable domain is SQTIHQWPATLVQPVGSPLSLECTVEGTSNPNLYWYRQAAGRGLQLLFYSVGIGQISSEVPQNLSASRPQDRQFILSSKKLLLSDSGFYLCAWSVISESTSPYNEQFFGPGTRLTVL.

This chain links TRBV6-5 with TRBJ2-1; 7 bases align to TRBD2. With V trimmed by 7 bases and J by 3 bases, 6 bases remained unmatched. Germline loops: CDR1 MNHEY, CDR2 SVGAGI. The length of the CDR3 is 14 residues. The CDR3 region has the DNA TGTGCCAGCAATACCGGGGGGAACTACAATGAGCAGTTCTTC. Translating gives CASNTGGNYNEQFF.

The chain is built from TRBV4-1 and TRBJ2-5; 7 nucleotides match TRBD2. V lost 0 bases, J lost 2 bases, and 6 bases stayed unmatched. CDR1 and CDR2 (germline): MGHRA, YSYEKL. The CDR3 contains 16 residues. CDR3 in amino acids: CASSQDRAGQQETQYF. The DNA of the CDR3 is TGCGCCAGCAGCCAAGACCGAGCGGGGCAACAAGAGACCCAGTACTTC.

J is TRBJ2-7 and V is TRBV27, with D possibly matching TRBD1 (5 bases). Germline values: CDR1 MNHEY, CDR2 SMNVEV (reference sequence). Trimming took 3 bases from V and 4 from J, leaving 22 bases between them. The CDR3 totals 17 residues. CDR3 in DNA: TGTGCCAGCAGTTTCCGCAAAACAGGTGGACGACTGTACGAGCAGTACTTC. It is translated as CASSFRKTGGRLYEQYF.

The CDR3 coding sequence is TGCGCCAGCAGTCAAAGGACTAGCGGGGGGGGGTCAGATACGCAGTATTTT. Translation gives CASSQRTSGGGSDTQYF. The V gene is TRBV4-1, the J gene TRBJ2-3; the match to TRBD2 covers 15 bases. Germline lookup yields CDR1 MGHRA and CDR2 YSYEKL. The CDR3 is made up of 17 amino acids. V gave up 6 bases and J gave up 4 bases; unmatched junction bases: 8.

This rearrangement joins TRBV11-2 to TRBJ2-2, with 13 positions matching TRBD2. The germline gives CDR1 SGHAT, CDR2 FQNNGV. This CDR3 has 19 residues. J lost 4 bases, V lost 3 bases, and 11 bases had no gene match. CDR3 protein: CASSFGLLAGGLSTGELFF. Written as DNA, the CDR3 is TGTGCCAGCAGCTTCGGTTTACTAGCGGGGGGGTTGAGCACCGGGGAGCTGTTTTTT.

This chain links TRBV5-5 with TRBJ1-2; weak D call: TRBD1 (6 bases). Germline V gene data show CDR1 as SGHKS and CDR2 as YYEKEE (reference sequence). The CDR3 sequence is 12 residues long. Trimming removed 0 bases at V and 7 bases at J, with 7 bases between. CDR3 region: CASSLDRVGYTF. The CDR3 DNA is TGTGCCAGCAGCTTGGACAGGGTTGGCTACACCTTC.

The V call is TRBV5-4, the J call TRBJ2-5; 9 nucleotides match TRBD1. The CDR3 totals 15 residues. V lost 4 bases, J lost 5 bases, and 9 bases stayed unmatched. Germline V gene lookup returns CDR1 SGHNT and CDR2 YYREEE (reference sequence). For the CDR3, the DNA is TGTGCCAGCAGCACCCCCCGGGACAGGGAGGAGACCCAGTACTTC. Amino acids: CASSTPRDREETQYF.

This clone was detected a few times. V and J are TRBV7-9 and TRBJ2-7; maybe TRBD2 (5 bases). The CDR3 loop spans 14 amino acids. V was trimmed by 4 bases and J by 2 bases, leaving 12 bases between them. CDR1 and CDR2 (germline): SEHNR, FQNEAQ (reference sequence). CDR3 DNA sequence: TGTGCCAGCAGCTCTGATCGGGGTCCCTACGAGCAGTACTTC. It specifies CASSSDRGPYEQYF.

J is TRBJ2-7 and V is TRBV11-2, with a tentative D call TRBD1 (6 bases). Germline V CDR1 and CDR2: SGHAT, FQNNGV. V lost 8 bases to trimming and J lost 0 bases, with 14 bases between them. CDR3 length: 14 residues. The CDR3 sequence is CASRHLGGSYEQYF. The DNA for the CDR3 is TGTGCCAGCCGCCACCTAGGGGGCTCCTACGAGCAGTACTTC.

This CDR3 is CATSRDLAGGRETQYF. In nucleotides, the CDR3 is TGTGCCACCAGCAGAGATCTTGCGGGGGGCAGGGAGACCCAGTACTTC. V and J are TRBV15 and TRBJ2-5; 8 bases match TRBD2. The germline V gene encodes CDR1 LNHNV and CDR2 YYDKDF (reference sequence). V shed 0 bases and J 5 bases; nucleotides not matched to a gene: 8. The CDR3 runs 16 residues.

The rearrangement uses TRBV19 and TRBJ2-4; 7 nucleotides align to TRBD2. The CDR3 loop spans 15 amino acids. Germline V gene sequence: CDR1 LNHDA, CDR2 SQIVND (reference sequence). The V gene end was trimmed by 3 bases and the J gene end by 8 bases; junction bases not matched to a gene: 10. For the CDR3, the DNA is TGTGCCAGTAGTATCACAGGCACCCGGGAGGACATTCAGTACTTC. It codes for CASSITGTREDIQYF.

In DNA, the CDR3 is TGCGCCAGCAGCCGGGGGCGGGGGGTTGTGGAGACCCAGTACTTC. Its protein product is CASSRGRGVVETQYF. The chain has TRBV4-3 and TRBJ2-5; 8 bases line up with TRBD2. After removal of 4 bases from V and 5 bases from J, the junction contained 9 bases not matched to a gene. The CDR3 contains 15 residues. Germline loops: CDR1 LGHNA, CDR2 YSLEER.